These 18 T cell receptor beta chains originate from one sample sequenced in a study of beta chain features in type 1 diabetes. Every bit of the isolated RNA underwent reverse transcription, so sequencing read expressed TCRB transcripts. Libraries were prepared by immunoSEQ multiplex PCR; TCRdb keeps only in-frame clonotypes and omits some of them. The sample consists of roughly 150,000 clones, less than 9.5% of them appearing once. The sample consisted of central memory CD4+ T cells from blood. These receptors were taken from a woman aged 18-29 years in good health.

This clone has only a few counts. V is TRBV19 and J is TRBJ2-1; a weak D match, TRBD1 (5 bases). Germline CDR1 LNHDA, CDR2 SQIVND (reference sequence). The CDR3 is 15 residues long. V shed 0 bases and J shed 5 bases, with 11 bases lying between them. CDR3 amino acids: CASSIDRTSHNEQFF. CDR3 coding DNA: TGTGCCAGTAGTATAGATCGGACATCTCACAATGAGCAGTTCTTC.

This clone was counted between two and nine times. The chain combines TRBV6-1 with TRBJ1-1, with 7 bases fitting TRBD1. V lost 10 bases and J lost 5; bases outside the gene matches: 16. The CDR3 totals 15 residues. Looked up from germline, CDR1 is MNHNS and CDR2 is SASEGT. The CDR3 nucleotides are TGTGCCACTCAGGGCCGTGGGACAGTCCGAACTGAAGCTTTCTTT. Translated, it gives CATQGRGTVRTEAFF.

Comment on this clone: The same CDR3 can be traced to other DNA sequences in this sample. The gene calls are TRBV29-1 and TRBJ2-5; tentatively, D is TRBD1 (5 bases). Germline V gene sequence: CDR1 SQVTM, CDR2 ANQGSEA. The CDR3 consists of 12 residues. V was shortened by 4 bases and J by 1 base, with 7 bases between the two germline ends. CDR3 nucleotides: TGCAGCGTTGGACAGATCCAAGAGACCCAGTACTTC. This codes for CSVGQIQETQYF.

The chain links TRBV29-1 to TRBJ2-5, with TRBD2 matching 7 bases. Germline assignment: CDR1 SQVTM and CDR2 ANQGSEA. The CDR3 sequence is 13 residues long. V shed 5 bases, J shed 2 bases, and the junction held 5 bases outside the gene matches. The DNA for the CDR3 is TGCAGCGTTCGGGACTACCCTCAAGAGACCCAGTACTTC. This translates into CSVRDYPQETQYF.

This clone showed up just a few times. CDR3 DNA: TGTGCCAGCAGCCCTCTAGAACGTACGCAGTATTTT. This sequence encodes CASSPLERTQYF. The chain has TRBV7-9 and TRBJ2-3; D not resolved. This CDR3 region has 12 residues. V was cut by 5 bases and J by 8 bases, with 11 bases left in between. The germline CDR1 and CDR2 sequences are SEHNR and FQNEAQ (reference sequence).

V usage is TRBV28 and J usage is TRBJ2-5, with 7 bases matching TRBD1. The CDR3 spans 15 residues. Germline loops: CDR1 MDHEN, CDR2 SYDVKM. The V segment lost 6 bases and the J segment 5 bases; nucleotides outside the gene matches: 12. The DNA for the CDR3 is TGTGCCAGCAGCCCCAACGAGGGGGCTGGGGAGACCCAGTACTTC. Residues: CASSPNEGAGETQYF.

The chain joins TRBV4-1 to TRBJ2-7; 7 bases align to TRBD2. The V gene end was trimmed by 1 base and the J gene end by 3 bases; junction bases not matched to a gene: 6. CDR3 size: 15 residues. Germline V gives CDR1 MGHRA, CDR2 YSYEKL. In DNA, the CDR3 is TGCGCCAGCAGCCAAGGTCGGACTAGTTTCTACGAGCAGTACTTC. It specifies CASSQGRTSFYEQYF.

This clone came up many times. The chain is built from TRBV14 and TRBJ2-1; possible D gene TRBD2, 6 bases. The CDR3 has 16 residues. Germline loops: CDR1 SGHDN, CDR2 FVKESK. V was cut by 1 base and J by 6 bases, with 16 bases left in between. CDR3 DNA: TGTGCCAGCAGCCAAGGCCCCCGGGGGTTCTCCAATGAGCAGTTCTTC. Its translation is CASSQGPRGFSNEQFF.

DNA for the CDR3: TGCGCCAGCAGCCCAGGGGTCCCCTACGAGCAGTACTTC. Protein product: CASSPGVPYEQYF. The chain links TRBV5-1 to TRBJ2-7; D perhaps matches TRBD1 (6 bases). The V end was cut by 4 bases, the J end by 2 bases, with 10 bases between. The CDR3 contains 13 residues. Germline V gene lookup returns CDR1 SGHRS and CDR2 YFSETQ. Drawing the rest from reference TRBV5-1 and TRBJ2-7, the complete variable domain is KAGVTQTPRYLIKTRGQQVTLSCSPISGHRSVSWYQQTPGQGLQFLFEYFSETQRNKGNFPGRFSGRQFSNSRSEMNVSTLELGDSALYLCASSPGVPYEQYFGPGTRLTVT.

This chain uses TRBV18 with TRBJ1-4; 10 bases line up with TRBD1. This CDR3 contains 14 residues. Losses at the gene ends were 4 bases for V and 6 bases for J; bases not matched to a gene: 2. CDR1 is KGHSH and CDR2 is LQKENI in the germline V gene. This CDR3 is CASSRDRGDEKLFF. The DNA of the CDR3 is TGTGCCAGCTCACGGGACAGGGGCGATGAAAAACTGTTTTTT.

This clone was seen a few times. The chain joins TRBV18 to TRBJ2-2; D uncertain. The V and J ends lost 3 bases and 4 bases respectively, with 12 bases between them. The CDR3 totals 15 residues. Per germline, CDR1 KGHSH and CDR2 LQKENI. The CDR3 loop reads CASSPPASGTGELFF. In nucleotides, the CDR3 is TGTGCCAGCTCACCCCCTGCATCGGGCACCGGGGAGCTGTTTTTT.

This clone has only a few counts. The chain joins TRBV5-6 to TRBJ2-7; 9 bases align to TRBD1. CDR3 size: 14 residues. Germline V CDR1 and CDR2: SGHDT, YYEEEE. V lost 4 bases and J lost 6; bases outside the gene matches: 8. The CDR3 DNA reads TGTGCCAGCAGCCGGACAGGGGACCCTTTCGAGCAGTACTTC. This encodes CASSRTGDPFEQYF.

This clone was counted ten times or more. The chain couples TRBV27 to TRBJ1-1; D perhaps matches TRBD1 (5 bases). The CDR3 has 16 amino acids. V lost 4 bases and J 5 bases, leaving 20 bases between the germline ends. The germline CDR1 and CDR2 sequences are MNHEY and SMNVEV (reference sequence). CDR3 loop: CASSSSTRVTKTEAFF. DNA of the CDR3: TGTGCCAGCAGTTCTTCTACCAGGGTCACTAAGACTGAAGCTTTCTTT.

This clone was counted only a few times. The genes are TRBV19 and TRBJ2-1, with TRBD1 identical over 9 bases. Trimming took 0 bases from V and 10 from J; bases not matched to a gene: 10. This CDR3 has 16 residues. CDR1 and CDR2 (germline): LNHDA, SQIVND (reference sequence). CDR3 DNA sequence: TGTGCCAGTAGTATAGACGGGACAGGGTCCCCACGGGAGCAGTTCTTC. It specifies CASSIDGTGSPREQFF.

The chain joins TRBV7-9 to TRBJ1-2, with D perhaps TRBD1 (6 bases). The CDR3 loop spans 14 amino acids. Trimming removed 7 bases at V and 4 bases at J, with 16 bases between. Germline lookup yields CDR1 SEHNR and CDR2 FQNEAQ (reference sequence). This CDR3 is CASIPQGRGYGYTF. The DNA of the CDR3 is TGTGCCAGCATCCCACAGGGTCGCGGCTATGGCTACACCTTC.

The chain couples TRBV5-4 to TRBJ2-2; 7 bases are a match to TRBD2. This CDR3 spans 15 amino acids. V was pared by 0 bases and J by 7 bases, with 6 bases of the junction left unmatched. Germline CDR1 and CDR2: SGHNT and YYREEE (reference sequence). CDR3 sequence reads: CASSLELASGGELFF. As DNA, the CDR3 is TGTGCCAGCAGCTTGGAATTGGCTAGCGGCGGGGAGCTGTTTTTT.

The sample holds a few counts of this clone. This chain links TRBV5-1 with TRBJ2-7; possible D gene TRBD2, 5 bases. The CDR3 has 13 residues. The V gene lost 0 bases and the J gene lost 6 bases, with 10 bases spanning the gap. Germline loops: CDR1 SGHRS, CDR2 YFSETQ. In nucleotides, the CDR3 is TGCGCCAGCAGCTTGGACGGGGAAACCGAGCAGTACTTC. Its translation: CASSLDGETEQYF.

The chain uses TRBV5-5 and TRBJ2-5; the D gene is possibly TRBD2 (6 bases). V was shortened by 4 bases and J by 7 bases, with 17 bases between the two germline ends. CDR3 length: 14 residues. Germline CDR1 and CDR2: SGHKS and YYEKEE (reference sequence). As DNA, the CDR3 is TGTGCCAGCAGCGGGCGGGGAACCTCGTTGACCCAGTACTTC. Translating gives CASSGRGTSLTQYF.